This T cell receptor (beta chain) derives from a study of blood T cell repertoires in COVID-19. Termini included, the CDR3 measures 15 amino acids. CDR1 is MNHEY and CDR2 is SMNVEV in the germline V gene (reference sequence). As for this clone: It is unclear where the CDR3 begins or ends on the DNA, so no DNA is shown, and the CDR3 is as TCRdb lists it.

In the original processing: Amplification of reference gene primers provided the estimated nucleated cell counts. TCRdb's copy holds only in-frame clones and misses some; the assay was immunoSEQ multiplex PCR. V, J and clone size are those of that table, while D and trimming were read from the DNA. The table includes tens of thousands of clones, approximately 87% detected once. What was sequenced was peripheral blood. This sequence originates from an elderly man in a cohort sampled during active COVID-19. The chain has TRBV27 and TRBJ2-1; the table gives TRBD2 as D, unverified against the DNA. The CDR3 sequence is CASSSSITEGNEQFF.